The T cell receptor beta chain under discussion was sequenced for a study of blood T cells in healthy people across ages. Next came a second PCR, run for 7 to 11 cycles, which used a sample-barcoded 5' primer along with a J-beta primer mix. TCRdb re-analysed the 5' RACE reads in MiXCR, keeping a single row per CDR3 protein. The sample shows around 1,800,000 distinct CDR3 sequences, around 42% of them seen only once. Study-level points and caveats: Whereas aged donors had fewer naive CD4+ cells, long-lived donors had more of them and higher diversity.

Trimming shortened V by 7 bases and J by 9 bases, and 20 bases separated the two germline ends. The CDR3 runs 14 residues. CDR1 is SGHTA, CDR2 FQGNSA, per germline. A single count supports this clonotype. Its target is unknown. The origin of this receptor is a human donor in good health. The sample consisted of blood. The chain couples TRBV7-2 to TRBJ2-3; possibly TRBD2 for D (6 bases). The DNA for the CDR3 is TGTGCCAGCACGGCTAGCGTGCTTGGAGGGACGCAGTATTTT. Translating it yields CASTASVLGGTQYF.